This is a list of T cell receptor beta chains from one sample in a study of T cell responses to AZD1222 COVID-19 vaccine. The protocol was immunoSEQ multiplex PCR, while the TCRdb copy is restricted to in-frame clones and leaves out a portion. Counted here are fewer than 150,000 clones, 89% occurring once; the ten biggest clones make up roughly a tenth. Sample: peripheral blood, taken 28 days after the second AZD1222 dose. Source of these receptors: an adult who received the AZD1222 COVID-19 vaccine. CDR3s include the opening cysteine and the closing phenylalanine or tryptophan. D genes are given only for firm matches. Clone size appears in some rows only: once, few, many, or a class for an expanded clone.

clone_size | d_call | j_call | v_call | cdr3_aa | cdr3_nt
- | - | TRBJ1-2 | TRBV9 | CASSDGGAGGPYGYTF | TGTGCCAGCAGCGACGGGGGCGCTGGCGGTCCCTATGGCTACACCTTC
- | - | TRBJ2-1 | TRBV5-1 | CASSLEAWDTYNEQFF | TGCGCCAGCAGCTTGGAAGCTTGGGACACTTACAATGAGCAGTTCTTC
- | - | TRBJ2-7 | TRBV20-1 | CSARIVDEQYF | TGCAGTGCTAGAATAGTAGACGAGCAGTACTTC
- | TRBD2 | TRBJ2-2 | TRBV6-6 | CASSYMSGARPGELFF | TGTGCCAGCAGTTACATGAGCGGGGCACGACCCGGGGAGCTGTTTTTT
- | - | TRBJ1-5 | TRBV9 | CASSVARQDHSNQPQHF | TGTGCCAGCAGCGTAGCGCGACAGGACCATAGCAATCAGCCCCAGCATTTT
- | TRBD2 | TRBJ2-3 | TRBV18 | CASSPTSGRVRNTQYF | TGTGCCAGCTCACCTACGTCAGGGAGGGTAAGGAATACGCAGTATTTT
- | TRBD2 | TRBJ2-5 | TRBV5-1 | CASSPRLAETQYF | TGCGCCAGCAGCCCAAGACTAGCAGAGACCCAGTACTTC
- | - | TRBJ2-7 | TRBV9 | CASSPHGQGVTYEQYF | TGTGCCAGCAGCCCCCACGGCCAGGGTGTTACCTACGAGCAGTACTTC
- | TRBD1 | TRBJ2-6 | TRBV2 | CASRRTGYSSGANVLTF | TGTGCCAGCAGGCGGACAGGGTATAGTTCTGGGGCCAACGTCCTGACTTTC
- | - | TRBJ1-5 | TRBV6-1 | CASSEISNQPQHF | TGTGCCAGCAGTGAGATTTCCAATCAGCCCCAGCATTTT
- | TRBD1 | TRBJ1-2 | TRBV2 | CASSGGQGYGYTF | TGTGCCAGCAGTGGGGGACAGGGGTATGGCTACACCTTC
- | - | TRBJ1-2 | TRBV5-6 | CASSPQTGWVSGYTF | TGTGCCAGCAGCCCCCAGACGGGGTGGGTTTCTGGCTACACCTTC
- | - | TRBJ1-1 | TRBV7-9 | CASSLGENTEAFF | TGTGCCAGCAGCTTAGGGGAGAACACTGAAGCTTTCTTT
many | TRBD2 | TRBJ2-7 | TRBV4-2 | CASSQGLARGDEQYF | TGTGCCAGCAGCCAGGGACTAGCCCGCGGGGACGAGCAGTACTTC
few | TRBD1 | TRBJ1-2 | TRBV5-1 | CASSFAGQGAAGGYTF | TGCGCCAGCAGCTTCGCGGGACAGGGAGCAGCTGGAGGCTACACCTTC
- | - | TRBJ1-5 | TRBV12-5 | CASGPATGTVLQPQHF | TGTGCTAGTGGACCCGCTACCGGGACCGTTCTCCAGCCCCAGCATTTT
- | TRBD2 | TRBJ2-3 | TRBV5-1 | CASSLDGGGHADTQYF | TGCGCCAGCAGCTTGGACGGCGGGGGGCATGCAGATACGCAGTATTTT
- | TRBD1 | TRBJ1-1 | TRBV6-5 | CASSYETGGGTEAFF | TGTGCCAGCAGTTACGAAACAGGGGGTGGCACTGAAGCTTTCTTT
once | - | TRBJ2-1 | TRBV5-1 | CASSLSLQSYNEQFF | TGCGCCAGCAGCTTGTCCCTACAGTCCTACAATGAGCAGTTCTTC
- | - | TRBJ1-2 | TRBV29-1 | CSVRGQGHYGYTF | TGCAGCGTTAGAGGTCAGGGACACTATGGCTACACCTTC
once | TRBD2 | TRBJ2-3 | TRBV6-5 | CASRRTSGRGDTQYF | TGTGCCAGCAGACGGACTAGCGGGAGGGGAGATACGCAGTATTTT
- | - | TRBJ1-1 | TRBV5-5 | CASRSEGLGTEAFF | TGTGCCAGCAGGTCGGAGGGGCTCGGCACTGAAGCTTTCTTT
- | - | TRBJ1-1 | TRBV12-3/TRBV12-4 | CASSSLSEAFF | TGTGCCAGCAGTAGCTTATCGGAAGCTTTCTTT
- | - | TRBJ1-1 | TRBV15 | CATSSGRSNTEAFF | TGTGCCACCAGCAGCGGAAGGAGTAACACTGAAGCTTTCTTT